Following are 25 T cell receptor beta chains from one sample sequenced in a study of radiotherapy plus CTLA-4 blockade in lung cancer. Some clones are missing from TCRdb's copy, which holds only in-frame ones; the method was immunoSEQ multiplex PCR. Of about 51,000 clones listed, around 79% are singletons. The sample in question was peripheral blood, obtained from a patient treated with radiotherapy plus ipilimumab. The receptors shown here come from a human donor with non-small cell lung cancer who had a complete response to radiotherapy plus ipilimumab.

This clone was observed a single time. This sequence joins TRBV30 and TRBJ2-2, with 10 bases matching TRBD2. J lost 6 bases, V lost 3 bases, and 4 bases had no gene match. CDR3 length equals 14 residues. Germline V gene lookup returns CDR1 GTSNPN and CDR2 SVGIG (reference sequence). CDR3 nucleotide sequence: TGTGCCTGGAGACAGCGGGGGGGGGCCGGGGAGCTGTTTTTT. Its protein is CAWRQRGGAGELFF. Based on the CDR3 plus reference TRBV30 and TRBJ2-2, the full variable domain is SQTIHQWPATLVQPVGSPLSLECTVEGTSNPNLYWYRQAAGRGLQLLFYSVGIGQISSEVPQNLSASRPQDRQFILSSKKLLLSDSGFYLCAWRQRGGAGELFFGEGSRLTVL.

V usage is TRBV5-1 and J usage is TRBJ1-2; D remains ambiguous. This CDR3 is 16 amino acids long. Germline V gene data show CDR1 as SGHRS and CDR2 as YFSETQ. The ends were cut back, 0 bases at V and 7 bases at J, with 19 bases in the middle. CDR3 residues: CASSLASRIKGGGYTF. The CDR3 DNA is TGCGCCAGCAGCTTGGCCTCTCGGATCAAAGGCGGTGGCTACACCTTC.

This clone was observed a single time. The chain has TRBV7-9 and TRBJ1-2; unclear D gene. V lost 8 bases and J 2 bases, leaving 6 bases between the germline ends. The CDR3 has 11 amino acids. In germline, CDR1 is SEHNR, CDR2 FQNEAQ (reference sequence). The CDR3: CASAVNYGYTF. Written as DNA, the CDR3 is TGTGCCAGCGCAGTGAACTATGGCTACACCTTC.

This chain uses TRBV5-1 with TRBJ2-1; possibly TRBD2 for D (6 bases). The CDR3 runs to 13 residues. Between the trimmed V and J ends, which lost 3 bases and 8 bases, there was a span of 12 bases. Germline V gene data show CDR1 as SGHRS and CDR2 as YFSETQ. The CDR3 bases are TGCGCCAGCAGCTCGTACCCGGGAGATGAGCAGTTCTTC. Its protein product is CASSSYPGDEQFF.

The chain couples TRBV30 to TRBJ2-2; 7 nucleotides align to TRBD1. The J segment lost 1 base and the V segment lost 3 bases, leaving 5 bases of the junction unmatched. This CDR3 contains 15 residues. CDR1 and CDR2 (germline): GTSNPN, SVGIG (reference sequence). The chain's CDR3 is CAWRGGGVNTGELFF. In nucleotides, the CDR3 is TGTGCCTGGAGAGGGGGCGGAGTGAACACCGGGGAGCTGTTTTTT.

The table lists this clone with a few counts. The J gene is TRBJ1-1, the V gene TRBV30; D is uncertain. The CDR3 is 11 residues long. Germline-derived CDR1 and CDR2 are GTSNPN and SVGIG (reference sequence). Trimming removed 2 bases from V and 5 bases from J, with 6 bases in between. This CDR3 reads CAWSSRTEAFF. CDR3 nucleotide sequence: TGTGCCTGGAGTTCCAGGACTGAAGCTTTCTTT.

This clone has a handful of counts. The V call is TRBV19, the J call TRBJ1-2; no clear D gene. This CDR3 contains 15 residues. The germline V gene encodes CDR1 LNHDA and CDR2 SQIVND (reference sequence). Trimming left V 6 bases short and J 0 bases short, with 14 bases between. The CDR3 reads CASRPQAHSNYGYTF. As DNA, the CDR3 is TGTGCCAGTAGACCGCAGGCACACTCTAACTATGGCTACACCTTC. Complete variable domain (other parts from reference TRBV19 and TRBJ1-2): DGGITQSPKYLFRKEGQNVTLSCEQNLNHDAMYWYRQDPGQGLRLIYYSQIVNDFQKGDIAEGYSVSREKKESFPLTVTSAQKNPTAFYLCASRPQAHSNYGYTFGSGTRLTVV.

The chain links TRBV19 to TRBJ2-2; D might be TRBD2 (6 bases). V lost 9 bases, J lost 3 bases, and 14 bases lay in between. The CDR3 has 14 amino acids. Germline-derived CDR1 and CDR2 are LNHDA and SQIVND (reference sequence). The CDR3 region is CASETRKDTGELFF. The CDR3 nucleotides read TGTGCCAGCGAGACTAGGAAAGACACCGGGGAGCTGTTTTTT. Supplemented by reference TRBV19 and TRBJ2-2, the full variable domain reads DGGITQSPKYLFRKEGQNVTLSCEQNLNHDAMYWYRQDPGQGLRLIYYSQIVNDFQKGDIAEGYSVSREKKESFPLTVTSAQKNPTAFYLCASETRKDTGELFFGEGSRLTVL.

Details on this clone: At one boundary the junction diverges from the germline segment, which might be a read error. This chain links TRBV2 with TRBJ2-3; possible D gene TRBD1, 6 bases. The CDR3 is 13 amino acids. In germline, CDR1 is SNHLY, CDR2 FYNNEI. For the CDR3, the DNA is TGTGCCAGCAGTGGACAGGTCCTAGATTCGCAGTATTTT. It codes for CASSGQVLDSQYF.

The gene calls are TRBV25-1 and TRBJ1-2; TRBD1 aligns across 8 bases. Per the germline V gene, CDR1 is MGHDK and CDR2 is SYGVNS. V lost 1 base and J lost 6; bases outside the gene matches: 4. CDR3 length equals 14 residues. For the CDR3, the DNA is TGTGCCAGCAGTGAATCCGACAGGGGCAATGGCTACACCTTC. Its protein product is CASSESDRGNGYTF.

As regards this clone: Within the sample, other DNA sequences also encode this same CDR3. The V and J genes are TRBV4-3 and TRBJ2-7; 7 nucleotides line up with TRBD2. V shed 4 bases and J 4 bases; nucleotides not matched to a gene: 7. CDR3 length equals 14 residues. Germline lookup yields CDR1 LGHNA and CDR2 YSLEER. CDR3 protein: CASSRGAGVYEQYF. The CDR3 coding sequence is TGCGCCAGCAGCCGCGGGGCGGGGGTTTACGAGCAGTACTTC.

V and J are TRBV7-9 and TRBJ1-2, with a tentative D call TRBD1 (5 bases). V lost 0 bases and J lost 7, with 15 bases in between. Germline-derived CDR1 and CDR2 are SEHNR and FQNEAQ (reference sequence). This CDR3 has 15 amino acids. CDR3: CASSLAAGGAFGYTF. The CDR3 DNA reads as TGTGCCAGCAGCTTAGCGGCCGGGGGAGCTTTTGGCTACACCTTC.

The V gene is TRBV11-3, the J gene TRBJ2-7; tentatively, D is TRBD1 (6 bases). This CDR3 comprises 14 residues. V dropped 0 bases and J dropped 6 bases, with 12 bases sitting between them. CDR1 and CDR2 from the germline V gene are SGHNT and YENEEA. Here the CDR3 reads CASSLDTGPGEQYV. The CDR3 DNA reads as TGTGCCAGCAGCTTAGATACAGGGCCAGGCGAGCAGTACGTC.

The chain links TRBV6-1 to TRBJ2-6; possible D gene TRBD2, 7 bases. Germline CDR1 MNHNS, CDR2 SASEGT. This CDR3 contains 18 residues. V was shortened by 4 bases and J by 3 bases, with 19 bases between the two germline ends. The CDR3 nucleotides read TGTGCCAGCAGTGCCCCCGCGGGGGCCGGGGATGGGGCCAACGTCCTGACTTTC. Encoded protein: CASSAPAGAGDGANVLTF.

CDR3 sequence: CASKLLNSPLHF. The CDR3 bases are TGTGCCAGCAAACTTTTAAATTCACCCCTCCACTTT. This chain uses TRBV28 with TRBJ1-6; D gene uncertain. With 7 bases removed from V and 7 bases from J, the gap between germline ends came to 8 bases. Germline V lookup: CDR1 MDHEN, CDR2 SYDVKM. The CDR3 sequence is 12 residues long.

This chain joins TRBV5-1 and TRBJ1-2; TRBD1 aligns across 8 bases. The V gene's germline CDR1 is SGHRS and CDR2 YFSETQ. Unmatched junction bases numbered 6, after V lost 4 bases and J lost 7 bases. The CDR3 length is 13 residues. The CDR3 loop is CASSAGQGGGYTF. CDR3 sequence (DNA): TGCGCCAGCAGCGCAGGACAGGGTGGTGGCTACACCTTC.

This clone has more than one count but fewer than ten. This chain joins TRBV6-6 and TRBJ2-2; possibly TRBD2 for D (7 bases). This CDR3 has 16 amino acids. V shed 7 bases and J shed 4 bases, with 19 bases lying between them. Per germline, CDR1 MNHNY and CDR2 SVGAGI (reference sequence). CDR3 nucleotides: TGTGCCAGCAACACGGGGCGGGGGCGCGGCACCGGGGAGCTGTTTTTT. Its translation: CASNTGRGRGTGELFF.

The chain employs TRBV5-1 and TRBJ2-2; TRBD2 matches at 14 bases. CDR1 and CDR2 (germline): SGHRS, YFSETQ. The CDR3 extends over 15 amino acids. The V segment lost 6 bases and the J segment 6 bases; nucleotides outside the gene matches: 4. CDR3 DNA: TGCGCCAGCACGGCGACTAGCGGGAGGGCCGGGGAGCTGTTTTTT. Encoded protein: CASTATSGRAGELFF.

V is TRBV7-8 and J is TRBJ1-5; D uncertain. The germline V gene has CDR1 SGHVS and CDR2 FQNEAQ. This CDR3 spans 14 amino acids. Trimming shortened V by 2 bases and J by 2 bases, and 7 bases separated the two germline ends. This chain's CDR3 is CASSLREGNQPQHF. The CDR3, as DNA: TGTGCCAGCAGCTTAAGGGAGGGCAATCAGCCCCAGCATTTT.

The chain carries TRBV18 and TRBJ2-3; D not certain. Trimming pared 3 bases from V and 0 bases from J, leaving 13 bases between. Germline V CDR1 and CDR2: KGHSH, LQKENI. There are 16 residues in the CDR3. CDR3 region: CASSPGIPTSTDTQYF. DNA of the CDR3: TGTGCCAGCTCACCCGGTATTCCCACGAGCACAGATACGCAGTATTTT.

V is TRBV5-4 and J is TRBJ1-2; 7 positions match TRBD1. V shed 0 bases and J 8 bases; nucleotides not matched to a gene: 7. The CDR3 consists of 14 residues. Germline CDR1 and CDR2: SGHNT and YYREEE (reference sequence). CDR3 nucleotide sequence: TGTGCCAGCAGCTTGGTACAGGGGAACGAAGGCTACACCTTC. This translates into CASSLVQGNEGYTF.

The chain recombines TRBV10-3 with TRBJ1-2, with a tentative D call TRBD1 (6 bases). Per the germline V gene, CDR1 is ENHRY and CDR2 is SYGVKD. Trimming cost V 3 bases and J 4 bases, with 15 bases left between them. The length of the CDR3 is 15 residues. The CDR3 coding sequence is TGTGCCATCAGTGAAGGTGGGGGGGCCAGCTATGGCTACACCTTC. Protein sequence: CAISEGGGASYGYTF.

The rearrangement links TRBV11-3 to TRBJ2-5; TRBD1 matches at 11 bases. The V gene's germline CDR1 is SGHNT and CDR2 YENEEA. After removal of 1 base from V and 5 bases from J, the junction contained 6 bases not matched to a gene. CDR3 length: 16 amino acids. The CDR3 bases are TGTGCCAGCAGCTTAGGGGACAGGGGGAATTTTGAGACCCAGTACTTC. Translation: CASSLGDRGNFETQYF. Looking up the rest from reference TRBV11-3 and TRBJ2-5 gives the full variable domain: EAGVVQSPRYKIIEKKQPVAFWCNPISGHNTLYWYLQNLGQGPELLIRYENEEAVDDSQLPKDRFSAERLKGVDSTLKIQPAELGDSAVYLCASSLGDRGNFETQYFGPGTRLLVL.

V and J are TRBV4-3 and TRBJ2-3; the D gene is possibly TRBD1 (6 bases). Looked up from germline, CDR1 is LGHNA and CDR2 is YSLEER. V lost 4 bases to trimming and J lost 0 bases, with 11 bases between them. The CDR3 is made up of 15 amino acids. The CDR3 here is CASSRTGSSTDTQYF. CDR3 nucleotides: TGCGCCAGCAGCCGAACAGGGTCCAGCACAGATACGCAGTATTTT.

The V gene is TRBV6-5, the J gene TRBJ1-1, with TRBD1 identical over 9 bases. The trim removed 6 bases at V and 1 base at J, leaving 6 bases unmatched. The CDR3 contains 15 residues. Germline V lookup: CDR1 MNHEY, CDR2 SVGAGI. The CDR3 loop reads CASRSHRGQNTEAFF. Here the CDR3 DNA reads TGTGCCAGCAGAAGCCACAGGGGGCAGAACACTGAAGCTTTCTTT.